The 17 T cell receptor beta chains below were found in one sample sequenced in a study of T cells expressing NK-cell markers. For each CDR3 protein, TCRdb gives one entry from its re-call of the 5' RACE reads, without DNA. The repertoire table contains fewer than 550,000 distinct CDR3 sequences. Sequencing input: blood T cells: a sorted CD56 or NKG2C T cell subset, CD4+ or CD8+ T cells, or bulk PBMC T cells (not recorded which). The receptors derive from a woman between 50 and 59 years old in good health.

This chain uses TRBV6-5 with TRBJ1-5; the TCRdb call, TRBD1, lacks DNA for checking. The germline CDR1 and CDR2 sequences are MNHEY and SVGAGI. The CDR3 has 14 amino acids. The CDR3 region is CASSWDSRGQPQHF.

The chain employs TRBV25-1 and TRBJ2-1; with no DNA, the TCRdb D assignment of TRBD1 cannot be verified. The length of the CDR3 is 16 residues. Per germline, CDR1 MGHDK and CDR2 SYGVNS. CDR3 sequence: CASSESGVPLYNEQFF.

The chain carries TRBV7-3 and TRBJ2-7; TCRdb's assignment of TRBD2 cannot be checked, as there is no DNA. This CDR3 is built from 13 residues. CDR1 and CDR2 from the germline V gene are SGHTA and FQGTGA. The CDR3: CASSFTTSSEQYF.

V and J are TRBV5-5 and TRBJ2-2; TCRdb's assignment of TRBD2 cannot be checked, as there is no DNA. CDR1 SGHKS and CDR2 YYEKEE come from the germline V gene (reference sequence). This CDR3 spans 15 amino acids. CDR3 amino acids: CASSFTSGNTGELFF.

The chain has TRBV7-3 and TRBJ2-3; TCRdb picks TRBD2, but there is no DNA to check that call. The CDR3 spans 16 residues. Germline-derived CDR1 and CDR2 are SGHTA and FQGTGA. The CDR3 loop is CASSLTGLAKEDTQYF. The variable domain in full, completed from reference TRBV7-3 and TRBJ2-3, reads GAGVSQTPSNKVTEKGKYVELRCDPISGHTALYWYRQSLGQGPEFLIYFQGTGAADDSGLPNDRFFAVRPEGSVSTLKIQRTERGDSAVYLCASSLTGLAKEDTQYFGPGTRLTVL.

The V gene is TRBV4-1, the J gene TRBJ2-2; TCRdb indicates TRBD1, and absent DNA this call remains unverified. This CDR3 is 14 amino acids long. CDR1 is MGHRA, CDR2 YSYEKL, per germline. The CDR3 spells CASSLQGWAGELFF.

The rearrangement links TRBV7-2 to TRBJ1-4; TCRdb outputs TRBD1, but without DNA this stays unchecked. The CDR3 contains 15 residues. CDR1 SGHTA and CDR2 FQGNSA come from the germline V gene. The CDR3 region is CASRIRGTGIEKLFF.

The chain is built from TRBV4-2 and TRBJ1-4. The CDR3 length is 14 residues. Germline-derived CDR1 and CDR2 are LGHNA and YNFKEQ. The CDR3 sequence is CASSQEATNEKLFF.

The chain links TRBV12-3 or TRBV12-4 to TRBJ2-3; the D gene TCRdb calls, TRBD2, cannot be checked with no DNA. The CDR3 runs to 13 residues. The CDR3 sequence: CASSPSRGDTQYF.

The rearrangement joins TRBV5-1 to TRBJ2-3; without DNA, the TCRdb call of TRBD2 cannot be checked. The CDR3 is 14 amino acids. Germline CDR1 reads SGHRS; CDR2 reads YFSETQ. The CDR3 loop reads CASRLADSTDTQYF.

This sequence joins TRBV29-1 and TRBJ1-1. Germline V lookup: CDR1 SQVTM, CDR2 ANQGSEA. The CDR3 spans 14 residues. CDR3 residues: CSVASSNLDTEAFF.

CDR3: CASSLEVTYYEQYF. V usage is TRBV11-2 and J usage is TRBJ2-7. CDR3 length equals 14 residues. Germline CDR1 reads SGHAT; CDR2 reads FQNNGV. Based on the CDR3 plus reference TRBV11-2 and TRBJ2-7, the full variable domain is EAGVAQSPRYKIIEKRQSVAFWCNPISGHATLYWYQQILGQGPKLLIQFQNNGVVDDSQLPKDRFSAERLKGVDSTLKIQPAKLEDSAVYLCASSLEVTYYEQYFGPGTRLTVT.

This sequence joins TRBV4-1 and TRBJ2-2; TCRdb proposes TRBD2, but this gene call is untestable without DNA. This CDR3 has 18 amino acids. Germline values: CDR1 MGHRA, CDR2 YSYEKL. CDR3 protein: CASSQDRTSGRFVGELFF.

The rearrangement uses TRBV29-1 and TRBJ1-1. The germline gives CDR1 SQVTM, CDR2 ANQGSEA. The CDR3 length is 14 residues. The CDR3 sequence: CSVDLPTVGTEAFF.

The chain employs TRBV6-1 and TRBJ1-5; TCRdb indicates TRBD1, and absent DNA this call remains unverified. The CDR3 has 15 residues. Per germline, CDR1 MNHNS and CDR2 SASEGT. The CDR3 sequence: CASKLGTGGNQPQHF.

The CDR3 loop reads CASSQGALGGNEQFF. The rearrangement joins TRBV2 to TRBJ2-1; TCRdb's D call of TRBD1 is untestable without DNA. The CDR3 consists of 15 residues. Per germline, CDR1 SNHLY and CDR2 FYNNEI.

The chain couples TRBV19 to TRBJ1-3; absent DNA, TCRdb's TRBD1 call cannot be checked. The CDR3 sequence is 17 residues long. Looked up from germline, CDR1 is LNHDA and CDR2 is SQIVND (reference sequence). CDR3 amino acids: CASSFPGQANSGNTIYF. The full variable domain, its missing parts supplied by reference TRBV19 and TRBJ1-3, is DGGITQSPKYLFRKEGQNVTLSCEQNLNHDAMYWYRQDPGQGLRLIYYSQIVNDFQKGDIAEGYSVSREKKESFPLTVTSAQKNPTAFYLCASSFPGQANSGNTIYFGEGSWLTVV.